The TCR beta chain under discussion was sequenced for a study of blood T cell repertoires in COVID-19 (dated by TCRdb to 2018 to 2021). For the wider study: Collaborator samples came from the United States, Italy and Spain and covered acute and convalescent phases of COVID-19. The material from the prospective study consisted of cDNA or gDNA derived from T cells, B-cell-depleted T cells, or PBMCs. Subjects who had been exposed to COVID-19, were actively infected with it, or had recovered from it provided the deeply sampled blood TCRbeta repertoires that made up the dataset. The repertoires were released in a freely available public database intended as a resource for research on the immune response to SARS-CoV-2. The samples were drawn from the first 160 participants of the ongoing ImmuneRACE study and from 950 to 1,500 subjects provided by 6 global collaborators. A de-identified subject ID, COVID-19 status, age in years and sex were almost always included in the sample metadata. HLA class I and class II types, where available, came from metadata supplied by the sample provider rather than from assay-based typing.

The immunoSEQ Assay, a bias-controlled multiplex PCR, was used to amplify TCRbeta CDR3 regions from genomic DNA. The paper's processing steps were these. The number of nucleated cells in each sample was estimated from the amplification of reference gene primers within the assay. To quantify the absolute abundance of each unique TCRbeta CDR3 rearrangement, sequence reads were collapsed and filtered. For each sample, productive Simpson clonality was calculated as the square root of Simpson's diversity index over productive rearrangements. TCRdb took over this immuneACCESS table, retaining in-frame rearrangements with V and J assigned. Such tables are incomplete; in checked studies, under half of the missing clones stem from an unresolved V gene, and the remainder is unexplained. V and J calls plus clone size are reproduced from that table; the DNA served to infer D and trimming. This sample gives about 250,000 clones in total; 83% of them show up just once. 5.5% of the sample lies in the top ten.

Notes on this clone: It has no known antigen specificity. Base qualities were left out, and no much larger clone turns up one base away.

General conclusions and limits of the study: Clinical and demographic metadata were provided uncurated, with the amount varying by source and participant.

For this chain, trimming is 0 bases at the V end and 2 bases at the J end, and the number of junction bases without a gene match is 6. The CDR3, cysteine through phenylalanine, is 16 amino acids long. Only CDR3 DNA remains: 48 bases, in frame from the first base. As encoded in the germline V gene, CDR1 is LGHNA while CDR2 is YNFKEQ. Collaborating institutions collected whole blood in K2EDTA tubes following their own protocols. For TCRbeta analysis, collaborator samples were shipped as frozen whole blood, as isolated PBMCs, or as DNA extracted from either sample type. The sample taken for sequencing was peripheral blood. The TCR comes from a human donor in a cohort sampled during active COVID-19. This sequence uses TRBV4-2 and TRBJ2-7; 8 central bases correspond to TRBD2. The CDR3 amino acid sequence is: CASSQDLGGGTYEQYF. The DNA is as follows: TGTGCCAGCAGCCAAGATCTGGGCGGGGGGACCTACGAGCAGTACTTC.